This T cell receptor (beta chain) was retrieved from a study of long-term antiretroviral therapy in people with HIV. General observations from the study: Clones that had undergone expansion before ART prevailed in the repertoire throughout all time points. Despite increasing after ART, diversity remained lower than that of transplant donor controls.

Investigators performed immunoSEQ version v3.0 at survey level. Generated by immunoSEQ multiplex PCR, the TCRdb table keeps only in-frame clones and is missing some. The table has 40,000 or so clones, roughly four fifths seen once. This clone turned up a few times. What it recognizes is unknown. Germline CDR1 SGHRS, CDR2 YFSETQ. Trimming pared 1 base from V and 4 bases from J, leaving 6 bases between. The CDR3 runs 13 residues. Sequences were derived from unsorted PBMCs, sampled 0.3 years after starting antiretroviral therapy. The rearrangement joins TRBV5-1 to TRBJ1-3; D gene uncertain. The sequence was collected from a man in his late teens or twenties with HIV. CDR3 sequence (DNA): TGCGCCAGCAGCTTGCAAGGAGGAAACACCATATATTTT. Protein product: CASSLQGGNTIYF.